Included here is one T cell receptor beta chain sequence, with context. Its antigen is still unknown. The CDR3 totals 14 residues. Germline V CDR1 and CDR2: SGHRS, YFSETQ. V lost 6 bases, J lost 4 bases, and 7 bases stayed unmatched. The sample originates from a study of Ad26.COV2.S vaccination and SARS-CoV-2 variants. TCRdb keeps only in-frame clones here, not all; method: immunoSEQ multiplex PCR. Counted here are some 240,000 clones, around 88% occurring once; the ten biggest clones make up under 3%. The treatment is: roughly 19 received Ad26.COV2.S at low or high dose, single or two shots; roughly 5 received placebo; per-sample allocation not given. The samples were gathered on day 63 after the first injection of vaccine or placebo. Spike of the Wuhan-strain SARS-CoV-2 was expressed by an Ad26 vector, which formed the vaccine. Regarding the study as a whole: The TCR breadth and depth analyses may have produced an underestimate of total T cell responses.

The V and J genes are TRBV5-1 and TRBJ2-3; 8 bases align to TRBD2. The specimen was peripheral blood, collected in a trial of Ad26.COV2.S vaccine versus placebo. The receptor was derived from a person aged 18-65 years who received the Ad26.COV2.S COVID-19 vaccine or a placebo. The CDR3 nucleotides are TGCGCCAGCAAGGGACTAGTAGGGTCAGATACGCAGTATTTT. Its translation: CASKGLVGSDTQYF.